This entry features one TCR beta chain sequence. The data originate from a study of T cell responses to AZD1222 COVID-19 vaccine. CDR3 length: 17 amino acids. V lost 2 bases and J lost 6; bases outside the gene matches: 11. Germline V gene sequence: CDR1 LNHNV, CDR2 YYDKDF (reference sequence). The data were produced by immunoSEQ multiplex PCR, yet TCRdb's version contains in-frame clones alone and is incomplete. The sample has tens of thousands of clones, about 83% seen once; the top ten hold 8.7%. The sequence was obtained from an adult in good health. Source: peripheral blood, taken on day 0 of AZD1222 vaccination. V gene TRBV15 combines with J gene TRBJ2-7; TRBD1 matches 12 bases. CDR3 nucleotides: TGTGCCACCAGCAGAAATCCGGGACAGGGGGCTCTAGGCGAGCAGTACTTC. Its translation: CATSRNPGQGALGEQYF.